The 30 T cell receptor beta chains reported below all come from one sample, sequenced in a study of regulatory T cells in long-lasting Graves disease. The authors built TCR beta libraries using iRepertoire HTBI primers and Arm-PCR of CDR3 regions. MiXCR was run by TCRdb on the multiplex PCR reads, yielding one entry per CDR3 protein. Of 530,000 or so distinct CDR3 sequences listed, less than 15% are singletons. Time point here: newly diagnosed GD, antithyroid drugs for less than 3 months. There was RNA extracted from PBMCs, and the TCR library was made from it. These data were also reused for a study on T cells in Graves' hyperthyroidism and ophthalmopathy.

The sequencing here drew on peripheral blood mononuclear cells (PBMCs), taken at new diagnosis, from a patient treated with antithyroid drugs. Receptors originate from a man aged 30-40 years with Graves disease.

The rearrangement joins TRBV7-9 to TRBJ2-1; no definite D call. V lost 7 bases to trimming and J lost 9 bases, with 10 bases between them. CDR3 size: 11 residues. Germline-derived CDR1 and CDR2 are SEHNR and FQNEAQ (reference sequence). The CDR3 loop is CASTPSGEQFF. CDR3 DNA: TGTGCCAGCACCCCCTCGGGTGAGCAGTTCTTC. Together with reference TRBV7-9 and TRBJ2-1, the CDR3 gives the full variable domain: DTGVSQNPRHKITKRGQNVTFRCDPISEHNRLYWYRQTLGQGPEFLTYFQNEAQLEKSRLLSDRFSAERPKGSFSTLEIQRTEQGDSAMYLCASTPSGEQFFGPGTRLTVL.

This clonotype was seen ten or more times. This chain uses TRBV10-1 with TRBJ2-3; D gene uncertain. With 6 bases removed from V and 0 bases from J, the gap between germline ends came to 16 bases. The CDR3 has 16 residues. Germline-derived CDR1 and CDR2 are WNHNN and SYGVQD (reference sequence). The CDR3 region has the DNA TGCGCCAGCAGCATTCATCCTACCTCTAGCACAGATACGCAGTATTTT. Its protein product is CASSIHPTSSTDTQYF.

Many counts were recorded for this clonotype. The chain links TRBV5-6 to TRBJ2-5; D is ambiguous. Germline loops: CDR1 SGHDT, CDR2 YYEEEE. The CDR3 runs to 14 residues. Trimming removed 0 bases from V and 1 base from J, with 7 bases in between. Here the CDR3 reads CASSLVASQETQYF. The DNA of the CDR3 is TGTGCCAGCAGCTTGGTGGCGTCCCAAGAGACCCAGTACTTC.

At least ten counts were recorded for this clonotype. This chain links TRBV29-1 with TRBJ2-7; D assignment may be TRBD1 or TRBD2 (5 bases each). The CDR3 runs 13 residues. Trimming cost V 6 bases and J 4 bases, with 16 bases left between them. Looked up from germline, CDR1 is SQVTM and CDR2 is ANQGSEA. CDR3 DNA sequence: TGCAGCGTGGGGGACCGTCGTAGGTACGAGCAGTACTTC. Translated, it gives CSVGDRRRYEQYF.

In this sample, this clonotype turned up many times. V usage is TRBV27 and J usage is TRBJ2-1; D perhaps matches TRBD2 (6 bases). The CDR3 extends over 14 amino acids. CDR1 is MNHEY, CDR2 SMNVEV, per germline (reference sequence). V was pared by 1 base and J by 8 bases, with 12 bases between. DNA for the CDR3: TGTGCCAGCAGTTTATGGCCTAGCGACGATGAGCAGTTCTTC. Translated, it gives CASSLWPSDDEQFF.

This clonotype came up many times. This chain's CDR3 is CAWVHTGGTEAFF. In DNA, the CDR3 is TGTGCCTGGGTCCACACAGGGGGCACTGAAGCTTTCTTT. V is TRBV30 and J is TRBJ1-1; 8 nucleotides match TRBD1. The CDR3 is 13 residues long. The V segment lost 5 bases and the J segment 4 bases; nucleotides outside the gene matches: 6. CDR1 is GTSNPN, CDR2 SVGIG, per germline (reference sequence).

This clonotype was seen a few times. The chain links TRBV30 to TRBJ1-2; TRBD1 aligns across 9 bases. Germline CDR1 GTSNPN, CDR2 SVGIG (reference sequence). CDR3 length: 13 amino acids. The V segment lost 2 bases and the J segment 7 bases; nucleotides outside the gene matches: 5. The CDR3 spells CAWSLQGAGGYTF. The DNA of the CDR3 is TGTGCCTGGAGTTTACAGGGGGCGGGTGGCTACACCTTC. Variable domain in full (rest from reference TRBV30 and TRBJ1-2): SQTIHQWPATLVQPVGSPLSLECTVEGTSNPNLYWYRQAAGRGLQLLFYSVGIGQISSEVPQNLSASRPQDRQFILSSKKLLLSDSGFYLCAWSLQGAGGYTFGSGTRLTVV.

This clonotype was detected ten times or more. The gene calls are TRBV11-2 and TRBJ2-7; either TRBD1 or TRBD2 may supply D (5 bases each). The CDR3 spans 15 residues. V lost 2 bases, J lost 6 bases, and 17 bases lay in between. CDR1 and CDR2 from the germline V gene are SGHAT and FQNNGV. The CDR3 region is CASSLRDPQDFEQYF. The DNA for the CDR3 is TGTGCCAGCAGCTTAAGGGACCCCCAAGATTTCGAGCAGTACTTC.

Concerning this clonotype: A far more abundant clone sits one base away, making this likely a read error. This chain uses TRBV18 with TRBJ2-1; D is unclear. The J call is in doubt because the DNA end fits TRBJ2-5 better. In germline, CDR1 is KGHSH, CDR2 LQKENI. CDR3 length: 12 residues. The CDR3, as DNA: TGTGCCAGCCCACCAAGTAGAGAGACCCAGTACTTC. Its translation: CASPPSRETQYF.

This clonotype was observed at least ten times. The V gene is TRBV6-4, the J gene TRBJ2-2; D is unclear. CDR3 length: 18 residues. Trimming took 6 bases from V and 2 from J, leaving 22 bases between them. Germline CDR1 and CDR2: MRHNA and SNTAGT. CDR3 nucleotide sequence: TGTGCCAGCAGCCACCTTCGTGGAGACCCAATTAACACCGGGGAGCTGTTTTTT. Its translation: CASSHLRGDPINTGELFF.

This clonotype was recorded many times. The chain's CDR3 is CASSFGLTYEQYF. Written as DNA, the CDR3 is TGTGCCAGCAGCTTCGGGCTAACCTACGAGCAGTACTTC. V and J are TRBV11-2 and TRBJ2-7; D uncertain. The CDR3 is 13 amino acids. Trimming took 3 bases from V and 2 from J, leaving 8 bases between them. The germline gives CDR1 SGHAT, CDR2 FQNNGV. Full variable domain (outside the CDR3, taken from reference TRBV11-2 and TRBJ2-7): EAGVAQSPRYKIIEKRQSVAFWCNPISGHATLYWYQQILGQGPKLLIQFQNNGVVDDSQLPKDRFSAERLKGVDSTLKIQPAKLEDSAVYLCASSFGLTYEQYFGPGTRLTVT.

The chain links TRBV19 to TRBJ1-5, with D hard to call. Trimming took off 0 bases at V and 6 bases at J, with 12 bases between the two ends. Germline V CDR1 and CDR2: LNHDA, SQIVND (reference sequence). The CDR3 is 15 residues long. The CDR3 DNA sequence: TGTGCCAGTAGTATAGATCGGGATATCGGTCAGCCCCAGCATTTT. Translating gives CASSIDRDIGQPQHF.

Turning to this clonotype: Possible read error: a much larger clone is one base away. The V gene is TRBV7-3, the J gene TRBJ2-1; 7 nucleotides align to TRBD2. The CDR3 covers 15 residues. Germline assignment: CDR1 SGHTA and CDR2 FQGTGA. CDR3 in DNA: TGTGCCAGCAGCTTATCTGGACTAGGGATCAATGGGCAGTTCTTC. Its translation is CASSLSGLGINGQFF. The full variable domain, rest sourced from reference TRBV7-3 and TRBJ2-1, is GAGVSQTPSNKVTEKGKYVELRCDPISGHTALYWYRQSLGQGPEFLIYFQGTGAADDSGLPNDRFFAVRPEGSVSTLKIQRTERGDSAVYLCASSLSGLGINGQFFGPGTRLTVL.

This clonotype was seen ten or more times. V is TRBV19 and J is TRBJ1-6; D is ambiguous. CDR3 size: 14 residues. Germline CDR1 LNHDA, CDR2 SQIVND (reference sequence). The V and J ends lost 6 bases and 5 bases respectively, with 11 bases between them. The CDR3 sequence is CASSSSANNSPLHF. The CDR3 DNA reads TGTGCCAGTAGCTCCTCCGCGAATAATTCACCCCTCCACTTT.

The V call is TRBV6-1, the J call TRBJ2-7; 8 nucleotides align to TRBD1. Germline assignment: CDR1 MNHNS and CDR2 SASEGT. Trimming removed 7 bases from V and 0 bases from J; junction bases left unmatched: 5. The CDR3 runs 14 residues. CDR3 loop: CASNPGQDSYEQYF. CDR3 DNA sequence: TGTGCCAGCAACCCGGGACAGGACTCCTACGAGCAGTACTTC.

The chain links TRBV5-1 to TRBJ2-2; D ambiguous. The length of the CDR3 is 11 residues. Trimming shortened V by 1 base and J by 9 bases, and 4 bases separated the two germline ends. CDR1 and CDR2 from the germline V gene are SGHRS and YFSETQ. CDR3 residues: CASSLSRELFF. The CDR3 DNA is TGCGCCAGCAGCTTGTCCCGGGAGCTGTTTTTT.

This clonotype was found a few times. The rearrangement links TRBV20-1 to TRBJ1-6; D perhaps matches TRBD1 (6 bases). This CDR3 is built from 16 residues. The germline gives CDR1 DFQATT, CDR2 SNEGSKA (reference sequence). V lost 1 base to trimming and J lost 10 bases, with 20 bases between them. CDR3 coding DNA: TGCAGTGCTAGAGTTAGTAAGGCGACAGGAGTATCACCCCTCCACTTT. This sequence encodes CSARVSKATGVSPLHF.

The chain joins TRBV3-1 to TRBJ2-1, with D maybe TRBD2 (6 bases). In germline, CDR1 is LGHDT, CDR2 YNNKEL (reference sequence). The V gene lost 1 base and the J gene lost 1 base, with 8 bases spanning the gap. The CDR3 is made up of 15 amino acids. The CDR3 here is CASSQAGASYNEQFF. The DNA of the CDR3 is TGTGCCAGCAGCCAAGCGGGAGCGTCCTACAATGAGCAGTTCTTC.

This clonotype was picked up many times. This chain links TRBV5-1 with TRBJ2-7; tentative D call: TRBD2 (5 bases). In germline, CDR1 is SGHRS, CDR2 YFSETQ. The CDR3 covers 14 residues. Trimming removed 1 base from V and 5 bases from J, with 13 bases in between. CDR3 DNA: TGCGCCAGCAGCTTGTTGGGTGCCGGGGACGAGCAGTACTTC. It codes for CASSLLGAGDEQYF.

V usage is TRBV20-1 and J usage is TRBJ2-2; D is uncertain. Trimming left V 4 bases short and J 5 bases short, with 11 bases between. This CDR3 is built from 13 residues. The germline CDR1 and CDR2 sequences are DFQATT and SNEGSKA (reference sequence). The CDR3: CSATNPETGELFF. CDR3 sequence (DNA): TGCAGTGCTACTAATCCGGAGACCGGGGAGCTGTTTTTT.

This clonotype has ten or more counts. This rearrangement joins TRBV6-5 to TRBJ1-1, with D unclear. CDR3 size: 13 residues. Trimming took off 2 bases at V and 11 bases at J, with 15 bases between the two ends. The germline gives CDR1 MNHEY, CDR2 SVGAGI. In DNA, the CDR3 is TGTGCCAGCAGTTACCTCGAGGGCGCGGAGGCTTTCTTT. Translating gives CASSYLEGAEAFF.

This clonotype was picked up many times. The chain has TRBV7-9 and TRBJ2-7, with D possibly called TRBD1 or TRBD2 (5 bases each). The germline V gene has CDR1 SEHNR and CDR2 FQNEAQ (reference sequence). This CDR3 contains 14 residues. V lost 5 bases to trimming and J lost 4 bases, with 15 bases between them. CDR3 sequence (DNA): TGTGCCAGCAGCCCCAAGGGTGGGGGTTACGAGCAGTACTTC. This codes for CASSPKGGGYEQYF.

This clonotype was observed many times. This sequence joins TRBV11-2 and TRBJ2-2, with 11 bases identical to TRBD2. V shed 5 bases, J shed 4 bases, and the junction held 15 bases outside the gene matches. The CDR3 is 19 amino acids. CDR1 SGHAT and CDR2 FQNNGV come from the germline V gene. The CDR3 nucleotides read TGTGCCAGCAGCCCAACCGGGACTAGCGGTCCGACGGCCACCGGGGAGCTGTTTTTT. Translating gives CASSPTGTSGPTATGELFF.

The chain uses TRBV19 and TRBJ1-5; D might be TRBD1 (5 bases). CDR3 length equals 14 residues. Germline values: CDR1 LNHDA, CDR2 SQIVND (reference sequence). Deletions cut 3 bases from V and 7 bases from J, with 13 bases between. The DNA of the CDR3 is TGTGCCAGTAGTATGTCCAGGGCAGGACAGCCCCAGCATTTT. Translated: CASSMSRAGQPQHF.

This clonotype was seen repeatedly, ten times or more. The chain recombines TRBV29-1 with TRBJ2-2, with D possibly matching TRBD2 (6 bases). V was shortened by 6 bases and J by 6 bases, with 17 bases between the two germline ends. The CDR3 runs 14 residues. CDR1 is SQVTM, CDR2 ANQGSEA, per germline. CDR3 DNA sequence: TGCAGCGTAATCCGGGGGTCTGAGGCCGGGGAGCTGTTTTTT. It codes for CSVIRGSEAGELFF.

Many counts were recorded for this clonotype. This chain connects TRBV2 to TRBJ2-1, with 9 bases lining up with TRBD2. V gave up 1 base and J gave up 5 bases; unmatched junction bases: 3. CDR3 size: 15 residues. Looked up from germline, CDR1 is SNHLY and CDR2 is FYNNEI. CDR3 protein: CASSEGTSAHNEQFF. CDR3 DNA sequence: TGTGCCAGCAGTGAAGGGACTAGCGCGCACAATGAGCAGTTCTTC.

This clonotype was observed at least ten times. This chain joins TRBV2 and TRBJ2-3; D unresolved. V was pared by 1 base and J by 2 bases, with 4 bases between. The CDR3 runs 13 residues. CDR1 SNHLY and CDR2 FYNNEI come from the germline V gene. Here the CDR3 DNA reads TGTGCCAGCAGTGAAGTCTACACAGATACGCAGTATTTT. It translates to CASSEVYTDTQYF.

This clonotype was counted at least ten times. The J gene is TRBJ1-2, the V gene TRBV28, with TRBD1 identical over 9 bases. Looked up from germline, CDR1 is MDHEN and CDR2 is SYDVKM. The V and J ends lost 5 bases and 3 bases, in that order; junction bases with no gene match: 7. This CDR3 is built from 15 residues. The CDR3, as DNA: TGTGCCAGCAGTGAACAGGGGGCGCGAGACTATGGCTACACCTTC. It yields the protein CASSEQGARDYGYTF.

The chain links TRBV5-5 to TRBJ1-2, with D possibly matching TRBD1 (5 bases). The V gene lost 2 bases and the J gene lost 6 bases, with 14 bases spanning the gap. Germline V gene sequence: CDR1 SGHKS, CDR2 YYEKEE (reference sequence). The CDR3 sequence is 14 residues long. This chain's CDR3 is CASSFQGLSDGYTF. The CDR3 DNA sequence: TGTGCCAGCAGCTTCCAGGGCCTCTCGGATGGCTACACCTTC.

This clonotype occurred many times. This chain uses TRBV7-9 with TRBJ1-2; D is unresolved. The CDR3 contains 18 residues. Looked up from germline, CDR1 is SEHNR and CDR2 is FQNEAQ (reference sequence). The V end lost 5 bases, the J end lost 0 bases, and 22 bases lay between the germline ends. The CDR3 bases are TGTGCCAGCAGCATGCGCACGACCGTTCCGCAGGCTAACTATGGCTACACCTTC. Translating it yields CASSMRTTVPQANYGYTF.